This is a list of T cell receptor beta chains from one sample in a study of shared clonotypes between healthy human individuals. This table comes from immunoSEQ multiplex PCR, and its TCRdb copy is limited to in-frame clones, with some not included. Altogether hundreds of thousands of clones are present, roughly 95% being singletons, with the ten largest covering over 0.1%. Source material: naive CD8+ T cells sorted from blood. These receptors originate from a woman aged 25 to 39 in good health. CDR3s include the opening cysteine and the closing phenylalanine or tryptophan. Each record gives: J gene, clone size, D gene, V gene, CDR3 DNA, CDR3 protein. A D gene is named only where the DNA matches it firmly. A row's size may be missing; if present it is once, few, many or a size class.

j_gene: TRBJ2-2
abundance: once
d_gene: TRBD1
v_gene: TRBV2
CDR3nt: TGTGCCAGCGGGGGGGACAGGGAGCGCTCGACGAACACCGGGGAGCTGTTTTTT
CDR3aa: CASGGDRERSTNTGELFF

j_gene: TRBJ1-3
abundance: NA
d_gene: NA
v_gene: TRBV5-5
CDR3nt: TGTGCCAGCAGCTTGGTCAACAGGGCGGTCGAAAACACCATATATTTT
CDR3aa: CASSLVNRAVENTIYF

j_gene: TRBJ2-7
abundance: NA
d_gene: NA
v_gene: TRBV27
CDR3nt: TGTGCCAGCAGTTTATTCAAGCAGGGATACGAGCAGTACTTC
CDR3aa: CASSLFKQGYEQYF

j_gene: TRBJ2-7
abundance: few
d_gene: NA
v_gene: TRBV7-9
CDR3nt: TGTGCCAGCAGCTCTAGCTCCTACGAGCAGTACTTC
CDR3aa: CASSSSSYEQYF

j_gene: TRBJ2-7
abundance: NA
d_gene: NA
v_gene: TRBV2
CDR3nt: TGTGCCAGCACGGGGTTGCGGGACTCCTACGAGCAGTACTTC
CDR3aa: CASTGLRDSYEQYF

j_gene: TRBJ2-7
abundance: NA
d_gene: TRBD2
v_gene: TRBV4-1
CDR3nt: TGCGCCAGCAGCCAAGATCGAGCGGGAGAGACCTACGAGCAGTACTTC
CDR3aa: CASSQDRAGETYEQYF

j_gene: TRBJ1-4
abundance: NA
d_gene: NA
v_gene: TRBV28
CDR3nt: TGTGCCAGCAGCCTCATGGGGGGAATCGAAAAACTGTTTTTT
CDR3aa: CASSLMGGIEKLFF

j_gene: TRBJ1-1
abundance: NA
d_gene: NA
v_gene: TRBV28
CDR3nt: TGTGCCAGCAGCCCGGTCTTCAGGGTCACTGAAGCTTTCTTT
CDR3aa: CASSPVFRVTEAFF

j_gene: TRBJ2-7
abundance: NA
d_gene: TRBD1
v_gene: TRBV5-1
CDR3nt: TGCGCCAGCAGTCCGGGACAGGCCCCTGGGGAGCAGTACTTC
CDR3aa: CASSPGQAPGEQYF

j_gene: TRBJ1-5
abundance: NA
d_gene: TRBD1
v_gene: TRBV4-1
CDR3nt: TGCGCCAGCAGCCAAGTGAGATTGACAGGGTACAATCAGCCCCAGCATTTT
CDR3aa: CASSQVRLTGYNQPQHF

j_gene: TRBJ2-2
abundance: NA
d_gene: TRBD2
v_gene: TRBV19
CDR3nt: TGTGCCAGTAGTGGGGGACTAGCGGGCTTTACTTCTTGGAACACCGGGGAGCTGTTTTTT
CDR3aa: CASSGGLAGFTSWNTGELFF

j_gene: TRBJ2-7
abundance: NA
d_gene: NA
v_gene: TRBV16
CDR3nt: TGTGCCAGCAGCCCTGCCTTAGTTGTCTACGAGCAGTACTTC
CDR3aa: CASSPALVVYEQYF

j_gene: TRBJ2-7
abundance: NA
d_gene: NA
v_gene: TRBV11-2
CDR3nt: TGTGCCAGCAGCTTAGAACGGACAGCTCGGGACGAGCAGTACTTC
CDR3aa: CASSLERTARDEQYF

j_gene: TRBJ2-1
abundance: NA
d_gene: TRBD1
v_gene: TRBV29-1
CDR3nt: TGCAGCGCGGACAGGAGCTACAATGAGCAGTTCTTC
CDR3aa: CSADRSYNEQFF

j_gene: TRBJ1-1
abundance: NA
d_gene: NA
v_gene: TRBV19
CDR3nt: TGTGCCACCTACCGGAACACTGAAGCTTTCTTT
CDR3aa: CATYRNTEAFF

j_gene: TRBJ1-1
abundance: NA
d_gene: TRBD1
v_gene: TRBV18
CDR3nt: TGTGCCAGCCGTGTCCCGGGACAGCTGAACACTGAAGCTTTCTTT
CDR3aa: CASRVPGQLNTEAFF

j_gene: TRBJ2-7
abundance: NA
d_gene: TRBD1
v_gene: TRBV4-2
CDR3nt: TGTGCCAGCAGCCCAGGGGGCCACGAGCAGTACTTC
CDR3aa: CASSPGGHEQYF

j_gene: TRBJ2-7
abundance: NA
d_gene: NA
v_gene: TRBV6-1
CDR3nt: TGTGCCAGTGAGGGACCTAGTGGGGAGCAGTACTTC
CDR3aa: CASEGPSGEQYF

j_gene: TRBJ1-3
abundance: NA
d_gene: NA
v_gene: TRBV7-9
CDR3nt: TGTGCCAGCAGCCCCGTAGTAGCGAGAAATGCCCCTGGAAACACCATATATTTT
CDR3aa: CASSPVVARNAPGNTIYF

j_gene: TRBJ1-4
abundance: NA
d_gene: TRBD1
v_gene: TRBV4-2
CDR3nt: TGTGCCAGCAGCCCCAGCACAGGGGCCGGGAGTGAAAAACTGTTTTTT
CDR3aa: CASSPSTGAGSEKLFF

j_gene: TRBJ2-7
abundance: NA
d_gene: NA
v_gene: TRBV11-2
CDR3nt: TGTGCCAGCAGCCCTGTGGGGATGTCGGTAGACGAGCAGTACTTC
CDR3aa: CASSPVGMSVDEQYF

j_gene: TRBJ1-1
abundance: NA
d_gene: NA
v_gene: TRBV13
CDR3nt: TGTGCCAGCAGCTTCTCCCAAAACACTGAAGCTTTCTTT
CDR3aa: CASSFSQNTEAFF

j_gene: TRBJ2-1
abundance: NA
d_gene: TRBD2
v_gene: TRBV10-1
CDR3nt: TGCGCCAGCAGCGGACTAGCGGGAGCGTGGGACCCCTACAATGAGCAGTTCTTC
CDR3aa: CASSGLAGAWDPYNEQFF

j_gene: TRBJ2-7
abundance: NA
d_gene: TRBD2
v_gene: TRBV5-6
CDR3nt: TGTGCCAGCAGCTCGGTGGGGGGGGTTACCTCCTACGAGCAGTACTTC
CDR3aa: CASSSVGGVTSYEQYF

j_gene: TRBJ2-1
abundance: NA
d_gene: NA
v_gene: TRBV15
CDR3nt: TGTGCCACCAGCAGAGAGACTCTTATTAATGAGCAGTTCTTC
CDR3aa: CATSRETLINEQFF

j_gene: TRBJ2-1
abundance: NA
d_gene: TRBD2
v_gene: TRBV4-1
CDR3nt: TGCGCCAGCAGCCAAAGATCCCCGGGACTAGCCTACAATGAGCAGTTCTTC
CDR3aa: CASSQRSPGLAYNEQFF

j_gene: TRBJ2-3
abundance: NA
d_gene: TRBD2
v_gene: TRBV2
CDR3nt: TGTGCCAGCAGTGAAGCTGACAGCGGGGGGTTTAGCACAGATACGCAGTATTTT
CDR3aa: CASSEADSGGFSTDTQYF

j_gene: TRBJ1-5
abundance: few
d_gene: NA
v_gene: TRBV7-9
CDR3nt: TGTGCCAGCAGCCTCGGCGGGGGGCAGCCCCAGCATTTT
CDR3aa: CASSLGGGQPQHF

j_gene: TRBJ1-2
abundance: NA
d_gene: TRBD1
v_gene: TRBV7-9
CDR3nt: TGTGCCAGCAGCCCCCCCTTGGCAGGGGGCGGCGATGGCTACACCTTC
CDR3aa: CASSPPLAGGGDGYTF

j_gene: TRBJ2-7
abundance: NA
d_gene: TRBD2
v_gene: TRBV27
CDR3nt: TGTGCCACCCACCGGGGGGACGAGCAGTACTTC
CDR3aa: CATHRGDEQYF

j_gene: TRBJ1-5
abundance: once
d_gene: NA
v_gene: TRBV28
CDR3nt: TGTGCCAGCAGTACGTTAGGGAGCAATCAGCCCCAGCATTTT
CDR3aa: CASSTLGSNQPQHF

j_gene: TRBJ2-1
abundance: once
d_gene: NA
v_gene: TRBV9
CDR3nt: TGTGCCAGCAGCGTAGTAGCAAACAATGAGCAGTTCTTC
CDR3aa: CASSVVANNEQFF

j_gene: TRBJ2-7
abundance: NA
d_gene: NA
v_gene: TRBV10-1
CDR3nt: TGCGCCAGCAAGATAACCTTGACAGGCGGGACCTACGAGCAGTACTTC
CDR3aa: CASKITLTGGTYEQYF

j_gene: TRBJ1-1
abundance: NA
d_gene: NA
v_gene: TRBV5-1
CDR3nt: TGCGCCAGCAGCCAACAAGGTAGAAGGACTGAAGCTTTCTTT
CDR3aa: CASSQQGRRTEAFF

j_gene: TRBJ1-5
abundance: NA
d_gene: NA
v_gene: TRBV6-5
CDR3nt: TGTGCCAGCAGGTCGACGAGCAGCACTAATCAGCCCCAGCATTTT
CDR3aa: CASRSTSSTNQPQHF

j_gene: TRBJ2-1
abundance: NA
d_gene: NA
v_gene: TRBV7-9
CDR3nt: TGTGCCAGCAGCTTAGTAATGGACAATGAGCAGTTCTTC
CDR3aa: CASSLVMDNEQFF

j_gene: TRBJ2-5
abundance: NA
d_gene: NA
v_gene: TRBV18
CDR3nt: TGTGCCAGCTCACAAATCCGCCGGACGGAGCAAGAGACCCAGTACTTC
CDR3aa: CASSQIRRTEQETQYF

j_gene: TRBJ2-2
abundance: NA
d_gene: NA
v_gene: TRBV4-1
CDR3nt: TGCGCCAGCAGCCAGGGAGTCGGGGAGCTGTTTTTT
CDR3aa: CASSQGVGELFF

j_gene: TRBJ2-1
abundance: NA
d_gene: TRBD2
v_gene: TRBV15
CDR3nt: TGTGCCACCAGCAGAGCTAGCGGGACCCACAATGAGCAGTTCTTC
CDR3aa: CATSRASGTHNEQFF

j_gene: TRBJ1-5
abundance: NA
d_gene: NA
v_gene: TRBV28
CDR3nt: TGTGCCAGCAGTTTAAGGGCTATAAGGTCCCAGCCCCAGCATTTT
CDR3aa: CASSLRAIRSQPQHF

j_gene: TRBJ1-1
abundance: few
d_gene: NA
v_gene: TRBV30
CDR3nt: TGTGCCTGGAGTGTATCTCTCCATGAAGCTTTCTTT
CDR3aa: CAWSVSLHEAFF

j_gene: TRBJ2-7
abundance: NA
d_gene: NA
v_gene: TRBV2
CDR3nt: TGTGCCAGCAGGGGGGAGAGGTATCCCTACGAGCAGTACTTC
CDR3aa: CASRGERYPYEQYF

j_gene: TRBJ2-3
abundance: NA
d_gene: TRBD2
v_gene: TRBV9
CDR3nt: TGTGCCAGCAGCGTAGGGCTAGCGGGAGTGGCAGATACGCAGTATTTT
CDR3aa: CASSVGLAGVADTQYF

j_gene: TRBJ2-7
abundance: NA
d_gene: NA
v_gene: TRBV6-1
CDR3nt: TGTGCCAGCAGTGAAACCAGGGCCGCCGCCTACGAGCAGTACTTC
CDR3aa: CASSETRAAAYEQYF

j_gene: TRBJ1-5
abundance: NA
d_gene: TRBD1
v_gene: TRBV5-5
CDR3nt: TGTGCCAGCAGCTTGGAAACAGGGGATCAGCCCCAGCATTTT
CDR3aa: CASSLETGDQPQHF

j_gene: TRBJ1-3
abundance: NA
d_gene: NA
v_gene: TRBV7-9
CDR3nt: TGTGCCAGCAGCCCCGAGGTGGCTGGAAACACCATATATTTT
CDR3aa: CASSPEVAGNTIYF

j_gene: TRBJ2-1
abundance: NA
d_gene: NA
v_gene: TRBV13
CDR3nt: TGTGCCAGCAGCTTAGGGGACAATGAGCAGTTCTTC
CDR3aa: CASSLGDNEQFF

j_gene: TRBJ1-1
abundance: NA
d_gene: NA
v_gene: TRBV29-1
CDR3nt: TGCAGCGGCATCGGGGGCCTCTTGAACACTGAAGCTTTCTTT
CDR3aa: CSGIGGLLNTEAFF

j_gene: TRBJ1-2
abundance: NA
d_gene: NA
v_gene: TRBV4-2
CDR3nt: TGTGCCAGCAGCCAAGCCCACAGGAGCCAGCCTAACTATGGCTACACCTTC
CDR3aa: CASSQAHRSQPNYGYTF

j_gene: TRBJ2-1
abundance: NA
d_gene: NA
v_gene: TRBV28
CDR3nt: TGTGCCAGCAGCCTCCCCGGGACTGGAATCTACAATGAGCAGTTCTTC
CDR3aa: CASSLPGTGIYNEQFF

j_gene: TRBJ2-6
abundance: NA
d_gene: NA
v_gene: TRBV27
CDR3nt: TGTGCCAGCAGTTTATTTGCAGGGTCTGGGGCCAACGTCCTGACTTTC
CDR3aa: CASSLFAGSGANVLTF

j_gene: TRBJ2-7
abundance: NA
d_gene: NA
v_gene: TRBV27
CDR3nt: TGTGCCAGCAGTCAGGGAGCCTACGAGCAGTACTTC
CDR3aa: CASSQGAYEQYF

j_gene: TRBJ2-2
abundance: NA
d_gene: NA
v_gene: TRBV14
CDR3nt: TGTGCCAGCAGCCAACTAACAGGCAGGGCCGGGGAGCTGTTTTTT
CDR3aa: CASSQLTGRAGELFF

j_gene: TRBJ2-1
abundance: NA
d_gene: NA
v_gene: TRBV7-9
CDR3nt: TGTGCCAGCAGCACCCATGAAGTGACAGGCAGAGCATACAATGAGCAGTTCTTC
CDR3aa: CASSTHEVTGRAYNEQFF

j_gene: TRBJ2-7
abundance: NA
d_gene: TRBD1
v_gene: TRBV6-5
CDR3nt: TGTGCCAGCAGGGACAGGGCTACAGGTACCTACGAGCAGTACTTC
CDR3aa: CASRDRATGTYEQYF